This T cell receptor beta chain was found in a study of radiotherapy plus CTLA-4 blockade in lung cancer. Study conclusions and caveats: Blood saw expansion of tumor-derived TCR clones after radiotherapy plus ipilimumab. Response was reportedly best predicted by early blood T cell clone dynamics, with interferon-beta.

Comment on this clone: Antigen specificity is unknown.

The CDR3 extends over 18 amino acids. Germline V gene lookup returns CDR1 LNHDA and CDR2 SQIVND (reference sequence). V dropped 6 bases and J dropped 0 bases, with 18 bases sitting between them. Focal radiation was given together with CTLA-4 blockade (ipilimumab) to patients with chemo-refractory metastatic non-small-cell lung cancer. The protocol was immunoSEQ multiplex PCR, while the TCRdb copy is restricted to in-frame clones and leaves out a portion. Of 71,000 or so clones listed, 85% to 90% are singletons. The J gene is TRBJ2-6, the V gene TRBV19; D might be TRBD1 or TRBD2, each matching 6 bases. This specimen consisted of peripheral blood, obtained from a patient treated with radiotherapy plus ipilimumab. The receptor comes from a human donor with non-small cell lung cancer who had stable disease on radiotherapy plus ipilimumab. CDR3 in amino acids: CASRGGQVSGSGANVLTF. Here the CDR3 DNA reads TGTGCCAGTAGAGGGGGGCAGGTCTCCGGCTCTGGGGCCAACGTCCTGACTTTC.